The rows below give T cell receptor beta chains drawn from one sample of a study of identical twins. Each CDR3 protein is one row after TCRdb ran MiXCR on the 5' RACE reads. The sample carries roughly 230,000 distinct CDR3 sequences, about 8.3% recorded once. This sample also appeared in a second study, on yellow fever vaccine responses in identical twins.

Source material: CD8+ T cells sorted from blood. These receptors came from a woman aged 18 to 35 in good health. Each CDR3 is given with its conserved first and last residue. Each record gives: clone size, D gene, V gene, J gene, CDR3 protein, CDR3 DNA. D genes are given only for firm matches. Not all rows give a size; the values are once, few, many and, for expanded clones, a class.

>-|TRBD2|TRBV7-2|TRBJ2-1
CASSQREVSYNEQFF
TGTGCCAGCAGCCAGCGGGAGGTCTCCTACAATGAGCAGTTCTTC
>many|-|TRBV3-1|TRBJ2-1
CASSQFSGGRDEQFF
TGTGCCAGCAGCCAATTTTCGGGGGGCCGGGATGAGCAGTTCTTC
>many|-|TRBV6-2/TRBV6-3|TRBJ2-1
CASSPLPGSPGLDEQFF
TGTGCCAGCAGTCCCCTACCTGGAAGCCCGGGTTTGGATGAGCAGTTCTTC
>-|TRBD1|TRBV7-9|TRBJ1-3
CASSPRDRNTIYF
TGTGCCAGCAGCCCCCGGGACAGGAACACCATATATTTT
>few|-|TRBV27|TRBJ2-2
CASSLSGGTGTGELFF
TGTGCCAGCAGTTTATCGGGGGGTACGGGGACCGGGGAGCTGTTTTTT
>-|-|TRBV10-3|TRBJ2-2
CAISDSANTGELFF
TGTGCCATCAGTGATTCGGCGAACACCGGGGAGCTGTTTTTT
>-|TRBD1|TRBV7-9|TRBJ1-6
CASSSGGIGSPLHF
TGTGCCAGCAGCTCAGGGGGTATAGGTTCACCCCTCCACTTT
>-|-|TRBV20-1|TRBJ2-7
CSARTGGAYEQYF
TGCAGTGCTAGAACGGGCGGTGCCTACGAGCAGTACTTC
>many|-|TRBV6-2/TRBV6-3|TRBJ2-3
CASSYSAGPDTQYF
TGTGCCAGCAGTTACTCGGCAGGGCCAGATACGCAGTATTTT
>few|TRBD1|TRBV9|TRBJ2-7
CASSVEQGGYEQYF
TGTGCCAGCAGCGTAGAACAGGGGGGCTACGAGCAGTACTTC
>few|-|TRBV14|TRBJ2-1
CASSPRPRANNEQFF
TGTGCCAGCAGCCCTCGACCTCGGGCGAACAATGAGCAGTTCTTC
>few|-|TRBV9|TRBJ2-1
CASSEEGGATEQFF
TGTGCCAGCAGCGAAGAAGGGGGGGCCACTGAGCAGTTCTTC
>-|TRBD2|TRBV9|TRBJ2-3
CASSGGLAVHTDTQYF
TGTGCCAGCAGCGGCGGACTAGCAGTCCACACAGATACGCAGTATTTT
>few|-|TRBV27|TRBJ1-1
CASSPARRMNTEAFF
TGTGCCAGCAGTCCAGCCAGAAGAATGAACACTGAAGCTTTCTTT
>many|TRBD1|TRBV29-1|TRBJ1-1
CSVEGDSRSTEAFF
TGCAGCGTTGAAGGGGACAGTAGATCTACTGAAGCTTTCTTT
>many|-|TRBV2|TRBJ2-1
CASLNQNEQFF
TGTGCCAGCCTGAACCAGAATGAGCAGTTCTTC
>few|-|TRBV7-9|TRBJ2-1
CASSLVEGRGNEQFF
TGTGCCAGCAGCTTAGTAGAGGGTAGGGGCAATGAGCAGTTCTTC
>-|TRBD2|TRBV7-9|TRBJ2-1
CASSSPGLAGNEQFF
TGTGCCAGCAGCTCTCCGGGACTAGCGGGAAATGAGCAGTTCTTC
>-|TRBD1|TRBV28|TRBJ2-5
CASSLRDRFETQYF
TGTGCCAGCAGCCTCAGGGACAGGTTCGAGACCCAGTACTTC
>many|-|TRBV9|TRBJ2-4
CASSGAKNIQYF
TGTGCCAGCAGCGGTGCCAAAAACATTCAGTACTTC
>-|-|TRBV29-1|TRBJ1-2
CSVVFRYGDRLGDGYTF
TGCAGCGTCGTGTTTCGTTATGGCGACAGGCTGGGCGATGGCTACACCTTC
>-|-|TRBV4-1|TRBJ2-1
CASSPSSLNEQFF
TGCGCCAGCAGCCCCAGTTCCCTCAATGAGCAGTTCTTC
>many|-|TRBV5-1|TRBJ2-7
CASSLEGALPYEQYF
TGCGCCAGCAGCTTGGAAGGGGCGCTGCCCTACGAGCAGTACTTC
>medium-sized|-|TRBV7-9|TRBJ1-4
CASSFGYGNEKLFF
TGTGCCAGCAGCTTCGGATATGGTAATGAAAAACTGTTTTTT
>many|-|TRBV4-3|TRBJ2-1
CASSQDSRSEQFF
TGCGCCAGCAGCCAAGATAGTAGGAGTGAGCAGTTCTTC
>few|-|TRBV27|TRBJ2-2
CASSPIISNTGELFF
TGTGCCAGCAGTCCAATTATCTCGAACACCGGGGAGCTGTTTTTT
>many|-|TRBV25-1|TRBJ2-7
CASSEGVGRDYEQYF
TGTGCCAGCAGTGAGGGTGTCGGCAGGGACTACGAGCAGTACTTC
>many|-|TRBV12-5|TRBJ2-1
CASGLVNDNEQFF
TGTGCTAGTGGTTTGGTAAACGACAATGAGCAGTTCTTC
>-|TRBD2|TRBV6-5|TRBJ2-7
CASSYSLERDYSYEQYF
TGTGCCAGCAGTTACTCGCTCGAAAGGGACTACTCCTACGAGCAGTACTTC
>-|-|TRBV4-3|TRBJ2-7
CASSHVRDPLYEQYF
TGCGCCAGCAGTCATGTCCGGGACCCTCTTTACGAGCAGTACTTC
>-|TRBD2|TRBV11-2|TRBJ2-7
CASSLGLAGLSYEQYF
TGTGCCAGCAGCCTTGGACTAGCGGGCCTCTCCTACGAGCAGTACTTC
>-|TRBD2|TRBV12-3/TRBV12-4|TRBJ2-1
CASSFGGGGAIEQFF
TGTGCCAGCAGTTTCGGAGGCGGGGGGGCGATTGAGCAGTTCTTC
>many|-|TRBV20-1|TRBJ2-7
CSATPMGGSYEQYF
TGCAGTGCTACCCCAATGGGGGGCTCCTACGAGCAGTACTTC
>many|TRBD1|TRBV20-1|TRBJ2-3
CSAYPRDRAADTQYF
TGCAGTGCTTACCCCCGGGACAGGGCCGCAGATACGCAGTATTTT
>few|-|TRBV5-4|TRBJ1-1
CASSGRGNTEAFF
TGTGCCAGCAGCGGACGGGGGAACACTGAAGCTTTCTTT
>-|TRBD2|TRBV4-3|TRBJ2-1
CASSPSGRDPNEQFF
TGCGCCAGCAGCCCCAGCGGGAGGGATCCCAATGAGCAGTTCTTC
>-|-|TRBV5-1|TRBJ2-7
CASTPTATTYEQYF
TGCGCCAGCACCCCGACAGCCACCACCTACGAGCAGTACTTC
>-|-|TRBV29-1|TRBJ2-7
CSVAAREQYF
TGCAGCGTTGCTGCGAGGGAGCAGTACTTC
>-|TRBD1|TRBV9|TRBJ2-3
CASSGKGGRTDTQYF
TGTGCCAGCAGCGGTAAAGGGGGCCGCACAGATACGCAGTATTTT
>-|TRBD1|TRBV7-2|TRBJ2-7
CASSLRDRGLDEQYF
TGTGCCAGCAGCCTACGGGACAGGGGGCTAGACGAGCAGTACTTC
>few|-|TRBV2|TRBJ2-7
CASIEGGLEQYF
TGTGCCAGCATCGAGGGGGGACTCGAGCAGTACTTC
>-|-|TRBV7-9|TRBJ2-1
CASSLYEGTDEQFF
TGTGCCAGCAGCTTATACGAGGGTACCGATGAGCAGTTCTTC
>many|-|TRBV6-2/TRBV6-3|TRBJ2-1
CASSWQELNEQFF
TGTGCCAGCAGTTGGCAGGAGCTCAATGAGCAGTTCTTC